This TCR beta chain was sequenced during a study of shared clonotypes between healthy human individuals. Germline loops: CDR1 MDHEN, CDR2 SYDVKM. Losses at the gene ends were 10 bases for V and 5 bases for J; bases not matched to a gene: 10. The CDR3 covers 13 residues. The assay was immunoSEQ multiplex PCR, and TCRdb's table has in-frame clones only and misses some. This table holds just over 2,000,000 clones, approximately 94% found once. Naive CD8 populations comprised CD45RO-negative cells positively selected for CCR7, excluding terminally differentiated effector memory CD45RA+ cells. This rearrangement joins TRBV28 to TRBJ2-7; 8 nucleotides line up with TRBD1. The sequence came from a man aged 18 to 30 in good health. Sequenced: naive CD8+ T cells sorted from blood. In nucleotides, the CDR3 is TGTGCCATCCGTGGGGCAGGGGGCAACGAGCAGTACTTC. Encoded protein: CAIRGAGGNEQYF. Full variable domain (outside the CDR3, taken from reference TRBV28 and TRBJ2-7): DVKVTQSSRYLVKRTGEKVFLECVQDMDHENMFWYRQDPGLGLRLIYFSYDVKMKEKGDIPEGYSVSREKKERFSLILESASTNQTSMYLCAIRGAGGNEQYFGPGTRLTVT.